The clone carrying this T cell receptor (beta chain) was picked up a small number of times. This specimen comes from a study of fetal regulatory T cell absence and autoimmunity. The CDR3 spans 15 residues. The J segment lost 0 bases and the V segment lost 4 bases, leaving 1 base of the junction unmatched. Germline V gene data show CDR1 as LNHDA and CDR2 as SQIVND (reference sequence). The repertoire was sequenced with immunoSEQ multiplex PCR; TCRdb's copy has only in-frame clones and lacks some. This table holds about 46,000 clones, just under 85% found once. The chain combines TRBV19 with TRBJ2-3; 10 bases are shared with TRBD2. This clonotype was obtained from a newborn boy with IPEX syndrome. The sample was cord blood. CDR3 in amino acids: CASSRTSGSTDTQYF. The CDR3 nucleotides read TGTGCCAGTAGTAGGACTAGCGGTAGCACAGATACGCAGTATTTT.